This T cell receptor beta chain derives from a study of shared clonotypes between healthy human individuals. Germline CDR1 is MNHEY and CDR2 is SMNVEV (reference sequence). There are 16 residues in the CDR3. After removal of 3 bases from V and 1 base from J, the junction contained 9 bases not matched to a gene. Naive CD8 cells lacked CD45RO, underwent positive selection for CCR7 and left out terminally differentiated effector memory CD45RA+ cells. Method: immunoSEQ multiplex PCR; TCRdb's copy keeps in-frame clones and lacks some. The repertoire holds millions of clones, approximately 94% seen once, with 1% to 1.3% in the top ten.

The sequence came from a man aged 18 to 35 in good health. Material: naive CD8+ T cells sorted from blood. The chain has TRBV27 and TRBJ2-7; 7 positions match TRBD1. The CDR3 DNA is TGTGCCAGCAGTTTGTTAGTAACAGGGGTTTCCTACGAGCAGTACTTC. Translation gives CASSLLVTGVSYEQYF.